A selection of T cell receptor beta chains follows, all from one sample in a study of cytomegalovirus exposure and HLA in healthy donors. Profiling relied on immunoSEQ multiplex PCR, and the TCRdb table lists in-frame clones only, not all of them. The table shows about 140,000 clones, with approximately 79% occurring only once. The sequencing sample was made of PBMCs. These receptors all come from a female donor in good health and CMV-seronegative. Both conserved end residues are part of each CDR3. A D gene is named only where the DNA matches it firmly. Clone size appears in some rows only: once, few, many, or a class for an expanded clone.

CDR3 protein	CDR3 DNA	D gene	V gene	J gene	clone size
CASTEAGSYEQYF	TGCGCCAGCACGGAGGCAGGCTCCTACGAGCAGTACTTC	NA	TRBV5-1	TRBJ2-7	NA
CASSYSIPSDNEAFF	TGTGCCAGCAGTTACTCGATACCCTCGGACAATGAAGCTTTCTTT	NA	TRBV6-5	TRBJ1-1	NA
CSIGQGLGSGDTQYF	TGCAGCATCGGACAGGGGCTGGGGTCAGGAGATACGCAGTATTTT	TRBD1	TRBV29-1	TRBJ2-3	NA
CASSLQGQSYEQYF	TGCGCCAGCAGCTTACAGGGCCAATCCTACGAGCAGTACTTC	NA	TRBV5-1	TRBJ2-7	once
CASSLKGRGEQYF	TGTGCCAGCAGTTTAAAGGGCAGGGGCGAGCAGTACTTC	NA	TRBV27	TRBJ2-7	NA
CASSIPGGASSGNTIYF	TGTGCCAGTAGTATTCCCGGGGGGGCGAGCTCTGGAAACACCATATATTTT	NA	TRBV19	TRBJ1-3	NA
CACWGVSTGELFF	TGTGCCTGCTGGGGGGTTTCCACCGGGGAGCTGTTTTTT	NA	TRBV19	TRBJ2-2	NA
CSVRKDDRVNTEAFF	TGCAGCGTCCGAAAGGATGACCGGGTGAACACTGAAGCTTTCTTT	NA	TRBV29-1	TRBJ1-1	once
CASSQNDRTNTDTQYF	TGCGCCAGCAGTCAAAACGACAGGACGAACACAGATACGCAGTATTTT	NA	TRBV23-1	TRBJ2-3	NA
CASSFVGTGGEKLFF	TGTGCCAGCAGTTTCGTCGGGACAGGTGGTGAAAAACTGTTTTTT	TRBD1	TRBV6-5	TRBJ1-4	few
CASSLSSGRAPREQFF	TGTGCCAGCAGTTTATCGAGCGGGAGGGCTCCGAGGGAGCAGTTCTTC	TRBD2	TRBV27	TRBJ2-1	NA
CASSGLTVPLTDTQYF	TGTGCCAGCAGTGGGCTGACAGTTCCGCTCACAGATACGCAGTATTTT	NA	TRBV25-1	TRBJ2-3	NA
CASSHRVPNTEAFF	TGTGCCAGCAGTCACAGGGTGCCGAACACTGAAGCTTTCTTT	NA	TRBV2	TRBJ1-1	NA
CASSARYRAGDKNIQYF	TGTGCCAGCAGCGCGAGGTACAGGGCCGGGGACAAAAACATTCAGTACTTC	NA	TRBV7-8	TRBJ2-4	NA
CASSRATSGIGYEQYF	TGTGCCAGCAGTCGCGCGACTAGCGGGATAGGCTACGAGCAGTACTTC	TRBD2	TRBV27	TRBJ2-7	NA
CASSVEPANQPQHF	TGTGCCAGCAGCGTAGAGCCTGCAAATCAGCCCCAGCATTTT	NA	TRBV9	TRBJ1-5	NA
CAISETGLDANEQFF	TGTGCCATCAGTGAGACTGGACTAGACGCCAATGAGCAGTTCTTC	TRBD2	TRBV10-3	TRBJ2-1	NA
CASSGQDREGLNEQFF	TGTGCCAGCAGCGGTCAGGACAGGGAAGGCCTCAATGAGCAGTTCTTC	TRBD1	TRBV7-3	TRBJ2-1	once
CASSLGSVMWEGAEKLFF	TGTGCCAGCAGTTTGGGAAGTGTAATGTGGGAAGGGGCTGAAAAACTGTTTTTT	NA	TRBV28	TRBJ1-4	NA
CSVHRVSTEAFF	TGCAGCGTCCACAGGGTAAGCACTGAAGCTTTCTTT	NA	TRBV29-1	TRBJ1-1	NA
CATSGQGNQPQHF	TGTGCCACCTCGGGACAGGGCAATCAGCCCCAGCATTTT	TRBD1	TRBV25-1	TRBJ1-5	NA
CASGNRGRTEAFF	TGTGCCAGCGGGAACAGGGGGCGAACTGAAGCTTTCTTT	TRBD1	TRBV6-6	TRBJ1-1	once
CSVSPRGTHNEQYF	TGCAGCGTGTCCCCCCGGGGGACCCATAACGAGCAGTACTTC	NA	TRBV29-1	TRBJ2-7	NA
CASREDRGLETQYF	TGTGCCAGCAGAGAGGACAGGGGGCTAGAGACCCAGTACTTC	TRBD1	TRBV2	TRBJ2-5	NA
CASSPGTGISEQYF	TGTGCCAGCAGTCCCGGGACAGGGATCTCCGAGCAGTACTTC	TRBD1	TRBV6-5	TRBJ2-7	once
CASSKGRGGTEAFF	TGTGCCAGCAGCAAAGGGAGGGGGGGCACTGAAGCTTTCTTT	NA	TRBV21-1	TRBJ1-1	NA
CASSDGGGFTEAFF	TGTGCCAGCAGCGACGGGGGAGGTTTCACTGAAGCTTTCTTT	NA	TRBV7-9	TRBJ1-1	NA
CASSRDSWSAEAFF	TGTGCCAGCAGTCGGGACAGCTGGTCGGCTGAAGCTTTCTTT	TRBD1	TRBV6-1	TRBJ1-1	NA
CASSGYEQYF	TGTGCCAGCAGCGGTTACGAGCAGTACTTC	NA	TRBV6-1	TRBJ2-7	NA
CASSRQVGNTDTQYF	TGTGCCAGCAGCCGACAGGTGGGAAACACAGATACGCAGTATTTT	NA	TRBV7-2	TRBJ2-3	NA
CASRGPTGLNTEAFF	TGCGCCAGCAGGGGTCCGACAGGTTTGAACACTGAAGCTTTCTTT	NA	TRBV5-1	TRBJ1-1	NA
CATSRDRIGLAGDNEQFF	TGTGCCACCAGCAGAGATAGGATCGGACTAGCGGGAGACAATGAGCAGTTCTTC	TRBD2	TRBV15	TRBJ2-1	NA
CATSRVVLYEQYF	TGTGCCACCAGCAGAGTGGTGCTATACGAGCAGTACTTC	NA	TRBV15	TRBJ2-7	NA
CSAGTGYKQFF	TGCAGCGCAGGGACAGGGTATAAGCAGTTCTTC	TRBD1	TRBV29-1	TRBJ2-1	NA
CASSTSGSNFYGYTF	TGTGCCAGCAGCACCTCCGGGTCGAATTTCTATGGCTACACCTTC	NA	TRBV28	TRBJ1-2	NA
CASSTGQGNTEAFF	TGTGCCAGCTCAACCGGACAGGGGAACACTGAAGCTTTCTTT	TRBD1	TRBV18	TRBJ1-1	once
CAWSGGQGKNEQFF	TGTGCCTGGAGTGGGGGACAGGGAAAGAATGAGCAGTTCTTC	TRBD1	TRBV30	TRBJ2-1	NA
CASGLAGEETQYF	TGCGCCAGCGGCCTAGCGGGAGAAGAGACCCAGTACTTC	TRBD2	TRBV5-1	TRBJ2-5	few
CASSSSGHWEYF	TGTGCCAGCAGTTCTTCCGGACATTGGGAGTACTTC	NA	TRBV28	TRBJ2-4	NA
CASSAEAGVTGELFF	TGTGCCAGCAGTGCAGAAGCGGGAGTGACCGGGGAGCTGTTTTTT	TRBD2	TRBV2	TRBJ2-2	few
CASSLGAGLITGELFF	TGTGCCAGCAGTTTGGGAGCGGGGCTTATCACCGGGGAGCTGTTTTTT	TRBD2	TRBV6-5	TRBJ2-2	NA
CASRPTSGIPYEQYF	TGTGCCAGCAGACCGACGAGCGGAATACCCTACGAGCAGTACTTC	NA	TRBV7-2	TRBJ2-7	NA
CASSPGTAYGYTF	TGTGCCAGCTCACCAGGGACAGCCTATGGCTACACCTTC	TRBD1	TRBV18	TRBJ1-2	few
CASTRGQGLGYTF	TGTGCCAGCACCCGGGGACAGGGCCTTGGCTACACCTTC	TRBD1	TRBV6-5	TRBJ1-2	NA
CASSTGTTNTGELFF	TGTGCCAGCAGTACCGGGACTACTAACACCGGGGAGCTGTTTTTT	TRBD2	TRBV5-5	TRBJ2-2	NA
CASSPRTGGTQETQYF	TGCGCCAGCAGCCCCCGGACAGGGGGCACTCAAGAGACCCAGTACTTC	TRBD1	TRBV5-1	TRBJ2-5	NA
CASSLVAGEGGEQFF	TGTGCCAGCAGCTTAGTAGCGGGAGAGGGCGGTGAGCAGTTCTTC	TRBD2	TRBV7-2	TRBJ2-1	NA
CASLTGGPLGTTEAFF	TGTGCCAGTTTGACAGGGGGCCCACTAGGGACCACTGAAGCTTTCTTT	TRBD1	TRBV19	TRBJ1-1	NA
CAWSGGKGQTSGRANSTDTQYF	TGTGCCTGGAGTGGGGGGAAGGGACAGACTAGCGGGAGGGCAAATAGCACAGATACGCAGTATTTT	TRBD2	TRBV30	TRBJ2-3	few
CASSESGSGVEQFF	TGTGCCAGTAGCGAAAGCGGGAGTGGGGTTGAGCAGTTCTTC	TRBD2	TRBV19	TRBJ2-1	once
CASSSTGGRYEQYF	TGTGCCAGCAGTTCGACAGGGGGTAGGTACGAGCAGTACTTC	TRBD1	TRBV28	TRBJ2-7	NA
CASRRYNGDIQYF	TGTGCCAGCAGGAGGTACAACGGGGACATTCAGTACTTC	NA	TRBV6-1	TRBJ2-4	few
CASSLVLGSMNTEAFF	TGCGCCAGCAGCTTGGTTTTGGGCAGCATGAACACTGAAGCTTTCTTT	NA	TRBV5-1	TRBJ1-1	NA
CASSLVTSGFSYNEQFF	TGTGCCAGCAGTTTAGTGACTAGCGGATTCTCCTACAATGAGCAGTTCTTC	TRBD2	TRBV28	TRBJ2-1	NA
CASIPKGLAGDNEQFF	TGTGCCAGCATCCCTAAAGGCCTAGCGGGAGACAATGAGCAGTTCTTC	TRBD2	TRBV6-6	TRBJ2-1	few